Shown below are 14 T cell receptor beta chains from a single sample sequenced in a study of cytomegalovirus exposure and HLA in healthy donors. The PCR used 60 Vbeta and 13 Jbeta primers. Generated by immunoSEQ multiplex PCR, the TCRdb table keeps only in-frame clones and is missing some. The sample holds about 100,000 clones; 75% to 80% are singletons and the top ten take 4.5% to 7%. The sequencing input was PBMCs. Receptors were obtained from a man between 60 and 70 years old in good health and CMV-seropositive.

The chain is built from TRBV10-1 and TRBJ2-2; D is ambiguous. Between the trimmed V and J ends, which lost 6 bases and 5 bases, there was a span of 7 bases. From germline, CDR1 is WNHNN and CDR2 SYGVQD (reference sequence). This CDR3 is 12 amino acids long. This chain's CDR3 is CASSRITGELFF. The CDR3 bases are TGCGCCAGCAGCAGGATTACCGGGGAGCTGTTTTTT.

The chain couples TRBV6-5 to TRBJ1-5; 9 bases align to TRBD1. Trimming removed 4 bases from V and 1 base from J; junction bases left unmatched: 5. CDR3 length equals 16 residues. Per germline, CDR1 MNHEY and CDR2 SVGAGI. The CDR3 DNA is TGTGCCAGCAGTTGGGGACAGGGCAGGAGCAATCAGCCCCAGCATTTT. This codes for CASSWGQGRSNQPQHF.

This chain joins TRBV27 and TRBJ1-6; D is ambiguous. Germline V gene data show CDR1 as MNHEY and CDR2 as SMNVEV (reference sequence). CDR3 length: 18 amino acids. V was shortened by 0 bases and J by 0 bases, with 12 bases between the two germline ends. This chain's CDR3 is CASSLSRGVSSYNSPLHF. The CDR3, as DNA: TGTGCCAGCAGTTTATCGCGCGGTGTCAGCTCCTATAATTCACCCCTCCACTTT.

J is TRBJ2-3 and V is TRBV5-1, with TRBD2 as a possible D gene (6 bases). V lost 0 bases and J 4 bases, leaving 12 bases between the germline ends. The CDR3 runs 15 residues. CDR1 is SGHRS and CDR2 is YFSETQ in the germline V gene. CDR3 amino acids: CASSLDRDWADTQYF. CDR3 bases: TGCGCCAGCAGCTTGGATCGGGACTGGGCAGATACGCAGTATTTT.

The chain has TRBV9 and TRBJ2-2; D gene unclear. Deletions cut 0 bases from V and 6 bases from J, with 6 bases between. The germline V gene encodes CDR1 SGDLS and CDR2 YYNGEE. CDR3 length: 13 amino acids. The CDR3 region has the DNA TGTGCCAGCAGCGTAGCCGCGGCCGGGGAGCTGTTTTTT. Translated: CASSVAAAGELFF.

The chain is built from TRBV19 and TRBJ2-2; weak D call: TRBD1 (5 bases). The length of the CDR3 is 13 residues. Germline V gene data show CDR1 as LNHDA and CDR2 as SQIVND (reference sequence). Trimming pared 3 bases from V and 5 bases from J, leaving 7 bases between. The CDR3 region is CASSIGATGELFF. The CDR3 DNA reads TGTGCCAGTAGTATTGGGGCTACCGGGGAGCTGTTTTTT.

The chain carries TRBV27 and TRBJ1-2; a possible D gene is TRBD1 (6 bases). Germline CDR1 is MNHEY and CDR2 is SMNVEV (reference sequence). This CDR3 comprises 18 residues. V shed 6 bases and J shed 8 bases, with 31 bases lying between them. The CDR3: CASRRWGQAQSLRGGYTF. CDR3 nucleotide sequence: TGTGCCAGCAGACGGTGGGGCCAGGCTCAGTCCCTTAGGGGGGGCTACACCTTC.

This clone was counted a few times. V is TRBV6-6 and J is TRBJ1-4; a possible D gene is TRBD1 (5 bases). The CDR3 is made up of 14 amino acids. V gave up 3 bases and J gave up 5 bases, with 10 bases separating them. Germline V lookup: CDR1 MNHNY, CDR2 SVGAGI (reference sequence). This CDR3 is CASSYGAVNEKLFF. Written as DNA, the CDR3 is TGTGCCAGCAGTTATGGGGCAGTAAATGAAAAACTGTTTTTT.

The chain combines TRBV5-1 with TRBJ2-5, with a tentative D call TRBD1 (7 bases). The assigned J gene may be wrong: the sequence end matches TRBJ2-7 better. This CDR3 spans 17 amino acids. Germline CDR1 reads SGHRS; CDR2 reads YFSETQ. The CDR3 loop is CASSLWGAGQASYEQYF. The CDR3 bases are TGCGCCAGCAGCTTGTGGGGGGCTGGACAGGCCTCCTACGAGCAGTACTTC.

The rearrangement links TRBV14 to TRBJ1-5, with D perhaps TRBD1 (5 bases). This CDR3 comprises 14 residues. The germline gives CDR1 SGHDN, CDR2 FVKESK. V dropped 5 bases and J dropped 6 bases, with 14 bases sitting between them. The CDR3 reads CASSKWGDGQPQHF. As DNA, the CDR3 is TGTGCCAGCAGCAAGTGGGGGGACGGTCAGCCCCAGCATTTT.

The V and J genes are TRBV7-8 and TRBJ1-1; D unclear. Looked up from germline, CDR1 is SGHVS and CDR2 is FQNEAQ. This CDR3 has 14 amino acids. The ends were cut back, 0 bases at V and 2 bases at J, with 7 bases in the middle. In nucleotides, the CDR3 is TGTGCCAGCAGCTTAGCGCTGACTAACACTGAAGCTTTCTTT. It encodes CASSLALTNTEAFF. Full variable domain (rest looked up from reference TRBV7-8 and TRBJ1-1): GAGVSQSPRYKVAKRGQDVALRCDPISGHVSLFWYQQALGQGPEFLTYFQNEAQLDKSGLPSDRFFAERPEGSVSTLKIQRTQQEDSAVYLCASSLALTNTEAFFGQGTRLTVV.

V and J are TRBV19 and TRBJ1-5; TRBD1 matches 7 bases. After removal of 6 bases from V and 0 bases from J, the junction contained 2 bases not matched to a gene. This CDR3 is built from 14 residues. The V gene's germline CDR1 is LNHDA and CDR2 SQIVND (reference sequence). This CDR3 reads CASRGTDSNQPQHF. As DNA, the CDR3 is TGTGCCAGTAGGGGGACAGATAGCAATCAGCCCCAGCATTTT.

The chain uses TRBV18 and TRBJ1-2, with TRBD1 identical over 8 bases. The CDR3 covers 15 residues. After removal of 4 bases from V and 2 bases from J, the junction contained 6 bases not matched to a gene. CDR1 is KGHSH and CDR2 is LQKENI in the germline V gene. The CDR3 reads CASSLRTGKNYGYTF. For the CDR3, the DNA is TGTGCCAGCTCACTCCGGACAGGGAAAAACTATGGCTACACCTTC.

The rearrangement uses TRBV4-3 and TRBJ1-2; the D gene is possibly TRBD1 (5 bases). CDR1 and CDR2 from the germline V gene are LGHNA and YSLEER. This CDR3 region has 13 residues. V was shortened by 3 bases and J by 5 bases, with 10 bases between the two germline ends. The CDR3 protein is CASSQGGGYGYTF. The CDR3 DNA is TGCGCCAGCAGCCAGGGTGGGGGGTATGGCTACACCTTC.